This T cell receptor (beta chain) came from a study of blood T cell repertoires in COVID-19. About the study: COVID-19 samples, acute and convalescent, were from the United States, Italy and Spain. The analysed material was cDNA or gDNA that came from T cells, B-cell-depleted T cells, or PBMCs.

Original analysis: Reference gene primers were amplified, and this amplification served to estimate nucleated cell counts. Clones were sequenced by immunoSEQ multiplex PCR, and TCRdb holds only the in-frame ones, with some missing. That table supplies the V and J calls and clone size; D and trimming were determined from the DNA. Of some 11,000 clones listed, about 85% are singletons. The CDR3 has 14 residues. CDR1 and CDR2 (germline): MNHEY, SMNVEV (reference sequence). V dropped 5 bases and J dropped 4; count of bases not matched to a gene: 3. Sequencing input: peripheral blood. The rearrangement links TRBV27 to TRBJ1-1; 11 positions match TRBD1. The clonotype comes from a young man with active or convalescent COVID-19. CDR3 region: CASSAGQGATEAFF. The CDR3 bases are TGTGCCAGCAGTGCCGGACAGGGGGCCACTGAAGCTTTCTTT.